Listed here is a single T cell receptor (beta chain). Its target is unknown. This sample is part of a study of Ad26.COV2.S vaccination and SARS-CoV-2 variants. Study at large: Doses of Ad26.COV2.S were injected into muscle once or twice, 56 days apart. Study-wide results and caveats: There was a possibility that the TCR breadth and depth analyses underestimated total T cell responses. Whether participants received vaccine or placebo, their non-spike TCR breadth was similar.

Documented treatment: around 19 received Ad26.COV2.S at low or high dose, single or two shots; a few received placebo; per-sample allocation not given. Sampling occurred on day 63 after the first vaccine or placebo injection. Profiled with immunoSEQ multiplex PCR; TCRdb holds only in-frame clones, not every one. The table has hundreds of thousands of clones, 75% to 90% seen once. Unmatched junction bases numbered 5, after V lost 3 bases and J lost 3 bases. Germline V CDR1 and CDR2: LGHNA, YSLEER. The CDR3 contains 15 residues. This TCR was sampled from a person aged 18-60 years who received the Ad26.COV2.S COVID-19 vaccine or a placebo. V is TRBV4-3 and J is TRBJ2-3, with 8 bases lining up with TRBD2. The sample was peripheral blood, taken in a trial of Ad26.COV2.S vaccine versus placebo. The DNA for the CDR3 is TGCGCCAGCAGCCACGGGACGGGGGGGACAGATACGCAGTATTTT. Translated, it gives CASSHGTGGTDTQYF.